This TCR beta chain was found in a study of CXCR3-negative and CXCR3-positive naive CD8 T cells. Overall study context: With about 1.5 +/- 0.3 million reads per library, the TRB reads numbered roughly 140 million in total.

For this clonotype: Its specificity is not known.

The length of the CDR3 is 14 residues. Germline lookup yields CDR1 DFQATT and CDR2 SNEGSKA (reference sequence). Points from the study as a whole: The TRB CDR3s that CXCR3-positive naive cells carried were more hydrophobic than those of CXCR3-negative naive cells.

In preparing the TRB cDNA libraries, 5' RACE with UMI labels was used. TCRdb re-called the 5' RACE reads and catalogs CDR3 proteins one per entry, DNA excluded. Recorded for this sample: roughly 100,000 distinct CDR3 sequences. V is TRBV20-1 and J is TRBJ2-1. The origin of this receptor is a human donor in good health. Some clones in this sample may be carry-over from other donors' samples. Sequenced material: naive CXCR3+ CD8+ T cells from blood. Described subset: CD45RO-CCR7+CD27+CD95- naive CD8+ T cells expressing CXCR3 (TNR3+). This chain's CDR3 is CSAREVSSYNEQFF.